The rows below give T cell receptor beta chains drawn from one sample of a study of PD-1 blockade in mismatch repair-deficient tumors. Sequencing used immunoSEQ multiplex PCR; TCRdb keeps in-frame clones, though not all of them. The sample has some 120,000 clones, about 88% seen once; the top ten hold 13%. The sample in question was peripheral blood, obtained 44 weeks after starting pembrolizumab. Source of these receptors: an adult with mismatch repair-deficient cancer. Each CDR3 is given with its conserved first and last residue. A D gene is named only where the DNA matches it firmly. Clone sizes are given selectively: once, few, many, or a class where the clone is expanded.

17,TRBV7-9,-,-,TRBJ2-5,TGTGCCAGCAGCTTAGGACCTTTGGACGGGGCTGGACAGACCCAGTACTTC,CASSLGPLDGAGQTQYF
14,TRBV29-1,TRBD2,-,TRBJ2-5,TGCAGCGCCCGAGCGGGACTGGTTCGAGAGACCCAGTACTTC,CSARAGLVRETQYF
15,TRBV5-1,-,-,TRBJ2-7,TGCGCCAGCAGGCCACCGGGCCCCAGCTCCTACGAGCAGTACTTC,CASRPPGPSSYEQYF
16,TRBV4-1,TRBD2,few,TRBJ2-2,TGCGCCAGCAGCCAAGGACTAGCGGTTAACACCGGGGAGCTGTTTTTT,CASSQGLAVNTGELFF
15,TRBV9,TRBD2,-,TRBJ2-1,TGTGCCAGCAGCGACCCGGGGACTAGCGGGGGTGAGCAGTTCTTC,CASSDPGTSGGEQFF
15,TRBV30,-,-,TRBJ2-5,TGTGCCTGGAGCCAGAGTCTGGCAGCACGTGGGACCCAGTACTTC,CAWSQSLAARGTQYF
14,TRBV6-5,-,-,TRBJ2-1,TGTGCCAGCAGACTCCGGGGTCCAGACAATGAGCAGTTCTTC,CASRLRGPDNEQFF
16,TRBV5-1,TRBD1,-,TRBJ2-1,TGCGCCAGCAGCCTCCACAGGGGGCTATCCTACAATGAGCAGTTCTTC,CASSLHRGLSYNEQFF
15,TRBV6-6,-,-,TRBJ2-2,TGTGCCAGCAGTTACTCGGGACGGAATACCGGGGAGCTGTTTTTT,CASSYSGRNTGELFF
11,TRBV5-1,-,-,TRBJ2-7,TGCGCCAGCAGCCTCGGCTACGAGCAGTACTTC,CASSLGYEQYF
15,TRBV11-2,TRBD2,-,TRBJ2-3,TGTGCCAGCAGCTTAGATGGAGCGGGAGGGGATACGCAGTATTTT,CASSLDGAGGDTQYF
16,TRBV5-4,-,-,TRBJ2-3,TGTGCCAGCAGCTTGTTTCTTACAGGGACCACAGATACGCAGTATTTT,CASSLFLTGTTDTQYF
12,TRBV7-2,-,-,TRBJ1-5,TGTGCCAGCAGCGGAGACAATCAGCCCCAGCATTTT,CASSGDNQPQHF
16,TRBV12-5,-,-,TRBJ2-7,TGTGCTAGTGGTTTGGTCGGGGGCGGCGGACTATACGAGCAGTACTTC,CASGLVGGGGLYEQYF
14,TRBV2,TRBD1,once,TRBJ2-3,TGTGCCAGCAGGGACAGGACAGGCACAGATACGCAGTATTTT,CASRDRTGTDTQYF
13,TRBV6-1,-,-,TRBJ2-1,TGTGCCAGCAGTGAAGACGGGTACAATGAGCAGTTCTTC,CASSEDGYNEQFF
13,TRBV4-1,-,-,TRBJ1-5,TGCGCCAGCAGCCAAGTAGTTGGGCAGCCCCAGCATTTT,CASSQVVGQPQHF
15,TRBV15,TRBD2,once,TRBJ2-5,TGTGCCACCAGCAGGGCAGGTCGGGGGGGAGAGACCCAGTACTTC,CATSRAGRGGETQYF
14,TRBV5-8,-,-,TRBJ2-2,TGTGCCAGCAGCTTGGGGCCTGACACCGGGGAGCTGTTTTTT,CASSLGPDTGELFF
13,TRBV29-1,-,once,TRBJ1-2,TGCAGCGTCAAACCCCCGACAGTTTATGGCTACACCTTC,CSVKPPTVYGYTF
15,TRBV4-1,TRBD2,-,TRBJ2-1,TGCGCCAGCAGCCACCCTAGCGGGAGTGGGAATGAGCAGTTCTTC,CASSHPSGSGNEQFF
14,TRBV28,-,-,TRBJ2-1,TGTGCCAGCACCGAGGTCGCCAGATACAATGAGCAGTTCTTC,CASTEVARYNEQFF
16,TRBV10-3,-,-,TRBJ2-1,TGTGCCATCAGTGAGGATGACAGAAAAAACAACAATGAGCAGTTCTTC,CAISEDDRKNNNEQFF
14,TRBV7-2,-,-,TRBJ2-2,TGTGCCAGCAGCCTTAACGGCCAAACCGGGGAGCTGTTTTTT,CASSLNGQTGELFF
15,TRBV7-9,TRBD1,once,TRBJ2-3,TGTGCCAGCAGCGTACGGACAGGAGTTACAGATACGCAGTATTTT,CASSVRTGVTDTQYF